The 27 T cell receptor beta chains listed next were all sequenced from one sample in a study of PD-L1 blockade in urothelial cancer. Time point of the sample: pretreatment peripheral blood. Some clones are missing from TCRdb's copy, which holds only in-frame ones; the method was immunoSEQ multiplex PCR. The sample contains 70,000 to 80,000 clones, about 82% of which appear only once. The sample consisted of PBMCs, taken around atezolizumab (anti-PD-L1) treatment. The receptors derive from a man aged 40-49 years with urothelial cancer.

The rearrangement links TRBV4-2 to TRBJ2-3; 12 bases match TRBD2. J was trimmed by 4 bases and V by 0 bases; bases with no gene match: 2. The CDR3 contains 16 residues. Germline V gene data show CDR1 as LGHNA and CDR2 as YNFKEQ. The CDR3 spells CASSQDLAGGPDTQYF. The CDR3 coding sequence is TGTGCCAGCAGCCAAGATCTAGCGGGAGGGCCAGATACGCAGTATTTT.

CDR3 sequence: CASSDGGLANTGELFF. The CDR3 nucleotides read TGTGCCAGCAGTGACGGGGGACTCGCGAACACCGGGGAGCTGTTTTTT. V gene TRBV6-4 combines with J gene TRBJ2-2, with D tentatively TRBD2 (6 bases). Trimming took 2 bases from V and 0 from J, leaving 10 bases between them. CDR3 length: 16 residues. Germline V gives CDR1 MRHNA, CDR2 SNTAGT.

The CDR3 sequence: CASSRGDSSYEQYF. CDR3 in DNA: TGCGCCAGCAGCAGGGGGGACAGCTCCTACGAGCAGTACTTC. The J gene is TRBJ2-7, the V gene TRBV5-1, with D possibly being TRBD1 (7 bases). The V gene lost 4 bases and the J gene lost 0 bases, with 11 bases spanning the gap. There are 14 residues in the CDR3. Germline CDR1 is SGHRS and CDR2 is YFSETQ.

In DNA, the CDR3 is TGTGCCAGCAGCCCCAACTGGGACAGGAGGAATGAGCAGTTCTTC. Translating gives CASSPNWDRRNEQFF. This chain connects TRBV5-6 to TRBJ2-1, with TRBD1 identical over 8 bases. The CDR3 is 15 residues long. The germline gives CDR1 SGHDT, CDR2 YYEEEE. V dropped 4 bases and J dropped 7; count of bases not matched to a gene: 10.

The genes are TRBV7-8 and TRBJ1-5, with D maybe TRBD1 (5 bases). This CDR3 is 15 amino acids long. Germline CDR1 SGHVS, CDR2 FQNEAQ. Trimming pared 5 bases from V and 1 base from J, leaving 12 bases between. CDR3 nucleotides: TGTGCCAGCAGCCACGACGGGGGGAGCAATCAGCCCCAGCATTTT. Encoded protein: CASSHDGGSNQPQHF. Full variable domain (outside the CDR3, taken from reference TRBV7-8 and TRBJ1-5): GAGVSQSPRYKVAKRGQDVALRCDPISGHVSLFWYQQALGQGPEFLTYFQNEAQLDKSGLPSDRFFAERPEGSVSTLKIQRTQQEDSAVYLCASSHDGGSNQPQHFGDGTRLSIL.

The CDR3 DNA reads as TGTGCCAGCAGTTCTGAGGGCCTCAATCAGCCCCAGCATTTT. Protein sequence: CASSSEGLNQPQHF. This chain joins TRBV6-5 and TRBJ1-5; no clear D. Germline loops: CDR1 MNHEY, CDR2 SVGAGI. The ends were cut back, 4 bases at V and 3 bases at J, with 10 bases in the middle. The CDR3 runs 14 residues.

The rearrangement uses TRBV7-9 and TRBJ2-7, with 10 nucleotides matching TRBD1. The germline V gene encodes CDR1 SEHNR and CDR2 FQNEAQ (reference sequence). CDR3 size: 15 residues. After removal of 5 bases from V and 6 bases from J, the junction contained 10 bases not matched to a gene. The CDR3 loop is CASSRLGQGFGEQYF. Here the CDR3 DNA reads TGTGCCAGCAGCCGCCTGGGACAGGGGTTCGGCGAGCAGTACTTC.

The rearrangement uses TRBV7-9 and TRBJ2-1; D is perhaps TRBD1 (6 bases). Trimming removed 5 bases at V and 3 bases at J, with 11 bases between. Germline CDR1 and CDR2: SEHNR and FQNEAQ (reference sequence). The CDR3 sequence is 14 residues long. The CDR3 here is CASSLGQSYNEQFF. The CDR3 region has the DNA TGTGCCAGCAGCCTAGGACAGAGCTACAATGAGCAGTTCTTC.

The genes are TRBV7-8 and TRBJ1-3; D gene ambiguous. The germline V gene encodes CDR1 SGHVS and CDR2 FQNEAQ. V lost 3 bases, J lost 0 bases, and 9 bases lay in between. The CDR3 length is 15 residues. For the CDR3, the DNA is TGTGCCAGCAGCTTGGGAGAGACCTCTGGAAACACCATATATTTT. Translation gives CASSLGETSGNTIYF.

In its sample, this clone was seen many times. The V call is TRBV2, the J call TRBJ2-7; unclear D gene. Trimming took off 4 bases at V and 3 bases at J, with 10 bases between the two ends. The CDR3 contains 13 residues. CDR1 SNHLY and CDR2 FYNNEI come from the germline V gene. CDR3 in DNA: TGTGCCAGCAGTGGGTTACAGAACTACGAGCAGTACTTC. Translated: CASSGLQNYEQYF.

This rearrangement joins TRBV9 to TRBJ1-3, with D possibly matching TRBD1 (5 bases). Trimming removed 2 bases from V and 0 bases from J, with 9 bases in between. From germline, CDR1 is SGDLS and CDR2 YYNGEE. CDR3 length equals 15 residues. This chain's CDR3 is CASSVRGDSGNTIYF. In DNA, the CDR3 is TGTGCCAGCAGCGTGCGGGGGGACTCTGGAAACACCATATATTTT.

The chain is built from TRBV29-1 and TRBJ2-7; 9 positions agree with TRBD1. The junction had 13 bases not matched to a gene; V was cut back by 5 bases and J by 5 bases. Looked up from germline, CDR1 is SQVTM and CDR2 is ANQGSEA. This CDR3 spans 15 amino acids. The DNA of the CDR3 is TGCAGCGTTCGGCCCGGGACAGGGTCAAAGGACGAGCAGTACTTC. Translated, it gives CSVRPGTGSKDEQYF.

The count of this clone is one. The chain couples TRBV2 to TRBJ2-7; no clear D gene. Deletions cut 4 bases from V and 4 bases from J, with 11 bases between. Germline V gives CDR1 SNHLY, CDR2 FYNNEI. This CDR3 has 13 residues. CDR3: CASSAQNQYEQYF. The DNA of the CDR3 is TGTGCCAGCAGTGCCCAGAATCAATACGAGCAGTACTTC.

The CDR3 sequence is CAWSHGGVYTF. The DNA for the CDR3 is TGTGCCTGGAGTCATGGGGGGGTCTACACCTTC. This chain connects TRBV30 to TRBJ1-2; TRBD1 might be the D (5 bases). Trimming shortened V by 2 bases and J by 10 bases, and 11 bases separated the two germline ends. The germline V gene has CDR1 GTSNPN and CDR2 SVGIG (reference sequence). The CDR3 length is 11 residues.

The CDR3 spells CASSLSGDYEQYF. The CDR3 DNA is TGTGCCAGCAGTCTTAGCGGGGACTACGAGCAGTACTTC. The rearrangement uses TRBV6-6 and TRBJ2-7; 8 bases align to TRBD2. This CDR3 comprises 13 residues. Germline V lookup: CDR1 MNHNY, CDR2 SVGAGI (reference sequence). The trim removed 5 bases at V and 3 bases at J, leaving 3 bases unmatched.

The J gene is TRBJ1-1, the V gene TRBV7-9; tentative D call: TRBD1 (6 bases). The CDR3 loop spans 14 amino acids. Trimming pared 6 bases from V and 1 base from J, leaving 12 bases between. Germline V gives CDR1 SEHNR, CDR2 FQNEAQ (reference sequence). CDR3 residues: CASSAGAWNTEAFF. The CDR3 coding sequence is TGTGCCAGCAGTGCGGGGGCCTGGAACACTGAAGCTTTCTTT.

This chain joins TRBV29-1 and TRBJ2-2; D might be TRBD1 (6 bases). CDR1 and CDR2 from the germline V gene are SQVTM and ANQGSEA. This CDR3 is 12 amino acids long. V dropped 8 bases and J dropped 6 bases, with 13 bases sitting between them. For the CDR3, the DNA is TGCAGCTCGGGACAAAACCCCGGGGAGCTGTTTTTT. It is translated as CSSGQNPGELFF.

The chain is built from TRBV28 and TRBJ1-1; 9 positions agree with TRBD1. CDR3 size: 14 residues. With V trimmed by 3 bases and J by 3 bases, 2 bases remained unmatched. Germline lookup yields CDR1 MDHEN and CDR2 SYDVKM. The chain's CDR3 is CASSLTGGDTEAFF. The DNA for the CDR3 is TGTGCCAGCAGTTTGACAGGGGGTGACACTGAAGCTTTCTTT.

This chain uses TRBV2 with TRBJ1-4; TRBD1 is a possible D gene (5 bases). Germline values: CDR1 SNHLY, CDR2 FYNNEI. Trimming removed 4 bases from V and 8 bases from J, with 8 bases in between. This CDR3 contains 12 residues. The CDR3 DNA follows: TGTGCCAGCAGTGTACGGGGGGAAAAACTGTTTTTT. Amino acids: CASSVRGEKLFF. The full variable domain, completed using reference TRBV2 and TRBJ1-4, is EPEVTQTPSHQVTQMGQEVILRCVPISNHLYFYWYRQILGQKVEFLVSFYNNEISEKSEIFDDQFSVERPDGSNFTLKIRSTKLEDSAMYFCASSVRGEKLFFGSGTQLSVL.

This clone was counted between two and nine times. This rearrangement joins TRBV29-1 to TRBJ1-1; tentative D call: TRBD1 (5 bases). V lost 6 bases to trimming and J lost 3 bases, with 11 bases between them. The CDR3 extends over 12 amino acids. The germline gives CDR1 SQVTM, CDR2 ANQGSEA. CDR3: CSVDRDYTEAFF. CDR3 sequence (DNA): TGCAGCGTCGACCGGGACTACACTGAAGCTTTCTTT.

The chain has TRBV30 and TRBJ2-1; unclear D gene. CDR3 length: 13 residues. Trimming shortened V by 0 bases and J by 4 bases, and 7 bases separated the two germline ends. Germline V gene sequence: CDR1 GTSNPN, CDR2 SVGIG (reference sequence). The CDR3 nucleotides are TGTGCCTGGAGTGTGGGCACGTACAATGAGCAGTTCTTC. This sequence encodes CAWSVGTYNEQFF.

The chain uses TRBV5-1 and TRBJ1-2; 8 bases agree with TRBD1. This CDR3 region has 13 residues. Germline V lookup: CDR1 SGHRS, CDR2 YFSETQ. J was trimmed by 7 bases and V by 3 bases; bases with no gene match: 5. The CDR3 spells CASSYGQGGGYTF. CDR3 sequence (DNA): TGCGCCAGCAGCTACGGACAGGGCGGTGGCTACACCTTC.

The chain combines TRBV2 with TRBJ1-4, with TRBD1 identical over 8 bases. The CDR3 spans 14 residues. With 5 bases clipped from V and 4 bases from J, the junction kept 3 bases outside the gene matches. Germline assignment: CDR1 SNHLY and CDR2 FYNNEI. CDR3 region: CASSLDRVNEKLFF. The CDR3 bases are TGTGCCAGCAGTCTGGACAGGGTTAATGAAAAACTGTTTTTT.

V gene TRBV7-9 combines with J gene TRBJ2-3, with 7 nucleotides matching TRBD2. The germline gives CDR1 SEHNR, CDR2 FQNEAQ (reference sequence). The CDR3 runs to 17 residues. With V trimmed by 2 bases and J by 4 bases, 12 bases remained unmatched. Here the CDR3 reads CASSLSRRGDGADTQYF. CDR3 coding DNA: TGTGCCAGCAGCTTATCTCGCCGGGGGGACGGTGCAGATACGCAGTATTTT.

This rearrangement joins TRBV6-1 to TRBJ2-7, with D possibly TRBD2 on 6 matching bases. In germline, CDR1 is MNHNS, CDR2 SASEGT. The CDR3 sequence is 13 residues long. Trimming took off 3 bases at V and 2 bases at J, with 8 bases between the two ends. The CDR3 nucleotides are TGTGCCAGCAGTGAGGGACTGACCTACGAGCAGTACTTC. It translates to CASSEGLTYEQYF.

CDR3 in amino acids: CASSLGLVTEAFF. The CDR3 nucleotides are TGTGCCAGCAGCTTAGGACTGGTGACTGAAGCTTTCTTT. The chain is built from TRBV11-2 and TRBJ1-1, with D unresolved. Trimming stripped 1 base from V and 5 bases from J, with 8 bases between. The CDR3 has 13 residues. Germline loops: CDR1 SGHAT, CDR2 FQNNGV.

This chain connects TRBV6-1 to TRBJ1-5; tentatively, D is TRBD1 (5 bases). Germline CDR1 and CDR2: MNHNS and SASEGT. The ends were cut back, 8 bases at V and 5 bases at J, with 13 bases in the middle. The CDR3 extends over 13 amino acids. The CDR3 here is CASLSGGDQPQHF. CDR3 DNA: TGTGCCAGCCTCTCGGGGGGGGATCAGCCCCAGCATTTT.